The source of this T cell receptor (beta chain) is a study of shared clonotypes between healthy human individuals. Findings and limits, study-wide: Relative to their counterparts shared across all four donors, non-shared clonotypes exhibited diminished generation probabilities. Some naive CD4 clonotypes, roughly 4.8%, turned up in common across a handful of donors.

Healthy and HIV-negative, the adult donors had no recent acute infections or vaccinations. CD4+ cells were split into CD45RA+ naive and CD45RA-negative memory subsets. In the case of this clone: Its specificity is unknown.

Profiling relied on immunoSEQ multiplex PCR, and the TCRdb table lists in-frame clones only, not all of them. The sample carries some 2.1 million clones, roughly 94% recorded once. The TCR sequence derives from a man aged 18 to 29 in good health. Sample: naive CD4+ T cells sorted from blood. Subset specified: CD45RA+ positively selected.

The CDR3 is CASSLILTDTQYF. DNA of the CDR3: TGTGCCAGCAGCTTGATTTTGACAGATACGCAGTATTTT. V usage is TRBV5-5 and J usage is TRBJ2-3; no firm D call. Per germline, CDR1 SGHKS and CDR2 YYEKEE (reference sequence). The ends were cut back, 1 base at V and 3 bases at J, with 6 bases in the middle. The CDR3 has 13 amino acids.